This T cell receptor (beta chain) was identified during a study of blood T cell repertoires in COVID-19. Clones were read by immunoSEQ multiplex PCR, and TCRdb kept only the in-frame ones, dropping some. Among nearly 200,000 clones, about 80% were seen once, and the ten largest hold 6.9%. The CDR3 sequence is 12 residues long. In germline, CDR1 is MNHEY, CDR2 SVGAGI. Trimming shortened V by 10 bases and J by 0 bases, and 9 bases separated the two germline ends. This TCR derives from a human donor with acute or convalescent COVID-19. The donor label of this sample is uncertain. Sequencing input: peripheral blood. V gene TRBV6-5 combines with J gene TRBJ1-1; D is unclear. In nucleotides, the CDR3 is TGTGCCACCCGGGGTCTGAACACTGAAGCTTTCTTT. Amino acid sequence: CATRGLNTEAFF.